This T cell receptor beta chain emerged from a study of blood T cell repertoires in COVID-19. Per the authors' pipeline: The assay estimated nucleated cells by amplifying reference gene primers. The protocol was immunoSEQ multiplex PCR, while the TCRdb copy is restricted to in-frame clones and leaves out a portion. The V and J calls and clone size come from that table; D and trimming were worked out from the DNA. Among approximately 350,000 clones listed, 70% to 90% were seen once. CDR3 size: 17 residues. Trimming at V came to 1 base and at J to 2 bases, leaving 10 bases not matched to a gene. Germline V CDR1 and CDR2: SGHDT, YYEEEE.

What was sequenced was peripheral blood. The receptor's source is a man in his forties with acute or convalescent COVID-19. The rearrangement uses TRBV5-6 and TRBJ1-2, with 8 bases matching TRBD1. CDR3: CASSLPSQGATNYGYTF. The CDR3 DNA reads TGTGCCAGCAGCTTGCCGTCCCAGGGGGCGACAAACTATGGCTACACCTTC. Drawing the rest from reference TRBV5-6 and TRBJ1-2, the complete variable domain is DAGVTQSPTHLIKTRGQQVTLRCSPKSGHDTVSWYQQALGQGPQFIFQYYEEEERQRGNFPDRFSGHQFPNYSSELNVNALLLGDSALYLCASSLPSQGATNYGYTFGSGTRLTVV.